The TCR beta chain described here comes from a study of OX40 agonist ivuxolimab in advanced cancers. CDR3 size: 11 residues. The germline V gene has CDR1 SGHDN and CDR2 FVKESK. The ends were cut back, 1 base at V and 7 bases at J, with 4 bases in the middle. The table came from immunoSEQ multiplex PCR; TCRdb's copy has only in-frame clones and leaves some out. Among 41,000 or so clones, approximately 86% were seen once, and the ten largest hold about 2.5%. The material sequenced was CD4+ or CD8+ T cells sorted from blood, taken in a trial of the OX40 agonist ivuxolimab. The origin of this receptor is an adult with an advanced solid tumor such as melanoma, head and neck, liver or kidney cancer. The gene calls are TRBV14 and TRBJ2-5; D call uncertain. The CDR3, as DNA: TGTGCCAGCAGCCAAGGGGGGACCCAGTACTTC. This encodes CASSQGGTQYF.